Listed here are 26 T cell receptor beta chains from one sample, sequenced in a study of CD8+ T cells in alopecia areata. Extracted RNA was reverse transcribed, and the resulting cDNA served as sequencing template. Using immunoSEQ multiplex PCR, the repertoire was profiled, and TCRdb retains in-frame clones only, with some absent. The repertoire holds approximately 99,000 clones, with roughly 64% as singletons. Sample: CD8+ T cells sorted from blood. These receptors came from a human donor in good health.

This clone came up a few times. The chain uses TRBV7-9 and TRBJ1-1; D gene unclear. There are 12 residues in the CDR3. The germline V gene encodes CDR1 SEHNR and CDR2 FQNEAQ (reference sequence). V was trimmed by 7 bases and J by 1 base, leaving 7 bases between them. Here the CDR3 reads CASIWGNTEAFF. The CDR3 DNA is TGTGCCAGCATCTGGGGGAACACTGAAGCTTTCTTT.

This clone was observed a handful of times. The chain carries TRBV28 and TRBJ1-6; D is unresolved. The length of the CDR3 is 11 residues. V lost 4 bases, J lost 12 bases, and 7 bases lay in between. The germline V gene encodes CDR1 MDHEN and CDR2 SYDVKM. The CDR3 loop is CASSSPRPLHF. CDR3 sequence (DNA): TGTGCCAGCAGTTCTCCCCGACCCCTCCACTTT.

The genes are TRBV9 and TRBJ2-1; D not resolved. In germline, CDR1 is SGDLS, CDR2 YYNGEE. The CDR3 is 13 residues long. Trimming pared 3 bases from V and 8 bases from J, leaving 12 bases between. The CDR3 sequence: CASSGLSSYEQFF. In nucleotides, the CDR3 is TGTGCCAGCAGCGGGCTTAGTAGCTATGAGCAGTTCTTC.

The V call is TRBV14, the J call TRBJ1-6; D unresolved. Germline V lookup: CDR1 SGHDN, CDR2 FVKESK. V was clipped by 1 base and J by 10 bases, with 5 bases between them. The CDR3 extends over 12 amino acids. The CDR3 sequence: CASSQVGSPLHF. The CDR3 DNA is TGTGCCAGCAGCCAAGTGGGGTCACCCCTCCACTTT. Complete variable domain (other parts from reference TRBV14 and TRBJ1-6): EAGVTQFPSHSVIEKGQTVTLRCDPISGHDNLYWYRRVMGKEIKFLLHFVKESKQDESGMPNNRFLAERTGGTYSTLKVQPAELEDSGVYFCASSQVGSPLHFGNGTRLTVT.

The chain recombines TRBV23-1 with TRBJ2-2, with D perhaps matching TRBD1 (6 bases). TRBV23-1 is an ORF, with its function uncertain. CDR3 length equals 17 residues. Trimming pared 1 base from V and 2 bases from J, leaving 14 bases between. CDR3: CASSQFTRDINTGELFF. CDR3 DNA: TGCGCCAGCAGTCAATTCACTCGGGACATCAACACCGGGGAGCTGTTTTTT.

J is TRBJ2-5 and V is TRBV25-1; TRBD2 matches at 8 bases. There are 15 residues in the CDR3. Germline V gene sequence: CDR1 MGHDK, CDR2 SYGVNS. V lost 10 bases and J lost 5; bases outside the gene matches: 15. DNA of the CDR3: TGTGCCACCCACTCTGCCGGGGGGGCTTGGGAGACCCAGTACTTC. Protein: CATHSAGGAWETQYF.

CDR3 sequence reads: CASSFLGTMYTGELFF. The CDR3 coding sequence is TGTGCCAGCAGTTTTTTAGGGACAATGTACACCGGGGAGCTGTTTTTT. V and J are TRBV28 and TRBJ2-2; a weak D match, TRBD1 (6 bases). The V gene lost 3 bases and the J gene lost 3 bases, with 14 bases spanning the gap. This CDR3 contains 16 residues. The germline V gene encodes CDR1 MDHEN and CDR2 SYDVKM.

The chain uses TRBV4-1 and TRBJ2-6; TRBD2 is a possible D gene (5 bases). Trimming took off 5 bases at V and 3 bases at J, with 11 bases between the two ends. CDR1 and CDR2 (germline): MGHRA, YSYEKL. This CDR3 comprises 15 residues. This CDR3 reads CASSGLRNGANVLTF. The CDR3 coding sequence is TGCGCCAGCAGCGGACTGAGGAATGGGGCCAACGTCCTGACTTTC.

This clone was counted a few times. CDR3 amino acids: CASSEVSSYNSPLHF. The CDR3 bases are TGTGCCAGCAGTGAGGTTAGCTCCTATAATTCACCCCTCCACTTT. J is TRBJ1-6 and V is TRBV27; D gene unclear. The V gene's germline CDR1 is MNHEY and CDR2 SMNVEV (reference sequence). The germline V and J ends were trimmed by 5 bases and 0 bases, with 8 bases remaining between them. CDR3 length: 15 residues.

This chain uses TRBV5-6 with TRBJ2-7; the D call may be TRBD1 or TRBD2 (6 bases each). Germline-derived CDR1 and CDR2 are SGHDT and YYEEEE. Trimming left V 9 bases short and J 5 bases short, with 15 bases between. The CDR3 is 12 residues long. CDR3 nucleotide sequence: TGTGCCACCTCCCGGGGGCGCGACGAGCAGTACTTC. This codes for CATSRGRDEQYF.

The J gene is TRBJ2-1, the V gene TRBV13; D is unresolved. This CDR3 is 12 amino acids long. The V end was cut by 1 base, the J end by 9 bases, with 7 bases between. Germline CDR1 reads PRHDT; CDR2 reads FYEKMQ (reference sequence). The CDR3 bases are TGTGCCAGCAGCTTAGTGAGAACTGAGCAGTTCTTC. It codes for CASSLVRTEQFF.

A few counts support this clone. The chain recombines TRBV25-1 with TRBJ2-5; 7 bases map to TRBD1. V lost 4 bases to trimming and J lost 0 bases; unmatched junction nucleotides: 2. Germline assignment: CDR1 MGHDK and CDR2 SYGVNS. This CDR3 is built from 14 residues. CDR3 amino acids: CASSAGQDQETQYF. The CDR3 DNA sequence: TGTGCCAGCAGTGCCGGACAGGACCAAGAGACCCAGTACTTC.

The table lists this clone with a few counts. In DNA, the CDR3 is TGTGCCAGCAGTGAATCTATGGATATATCACCCCTCCACTTT. The encoded protein is CASSESMDISPLHF. The chain links TRBV6-1 to TRBJ1-6; no clear D. Trimming shortened V by 2 bases and J by 10 bases, and 12 bases separated the two germline ends. CDR3 size: 14 residues. The germline V gene has CDR1 MNHNS and CDR2 SASEGT.

This clone was seen a handful of times. V is TRBV7-2 and J is TRBJ2-7, with D perhaps being TRBD1 or TRBD2 (5 bases each). This CDR3 has 13 amino acids. CDR1 and CDR2 (germline): SGHTA, FQGNSA. V was cut by 5 bases and J by 4 bases, with 12 bases left in between. CDR3 loop: CASSPGTDYEQYF. The CDR3 bases are TGTGCCAGCAGCCCAGGGACGGATTACGAGCAGTACTTC.

In this sample, this clone turned up once. This sequence joins TRBV2 and TRBJ2-1; 8 nucleotides agree with TRBD1. V lost 5 bases, J lost 0 bases, and 3 bases stayed unmatched. The CDR3 loop spans 15 amino acids. From germline, CDR1 is SNHLY and CDR2 FYNNEI. This chain's CDR3 is CASSRTGGSYNEQFF. Written as DNA, the CDR3 is TGTGCCAGCAGTCGTACAGGGGGCTCCTACAATGAGCAGTTCTTC.

The V gene is TRBV28, the J gene TRBJ1-2; 7 bases match TRBD1. This CDR3 spans 16 amino acids. The ends lost 1 base at V and 4 bases at J; junction bases unmatched: 9. Germline-derived CDR1 and CDR2 are MDHEN and SYDVKM. CDR3 protein: CASSLFWLTGLYGYTF. The DNA of the CDR3 is TGTGCCAGCAGTTTATTTTGGCTGACAGGGCTCTATGGCTACACCTTC.

This clone was recorded only once. This chain joins TRBV5-6 and TRBJ2-3; TRBD1 aligns across 9 bases. CDR3 length: 14 amino acids. V shed 2 bases and J 6 bases; nucleotides not matched to a gene: 4. Germline V gene lookup returns CDR1 SGHDT and CDR2 YYEEEE. This chain's CDR3 is CASSFGQGSDTQYF. CDR3 sequence (DNA): TGTGCCAGCAGCTTCGGACAGGGGTCTGATACGCAGTATTTT. The whole variable domain, remainder taken from reference TRBV5-6 and TRBJ2-3, is DAGVTQSPTHLIKTRGQQVTLRCSPKSGHDTVSWYQQALGQGPQFIFQYYEEEERQRGNFPDRFSGHQFPNYSSELNVNALLLGDSALYLCASSFGQGSDTQYFGPGTRLTVL.

The sample holds a few counts of this clone. The CDR3 is CASSPLTSGAPYNEQFF. DNA of the CDR3: TGCGCCAGCAGCCCGCTGACTAGCGGGGCACCCTACAATGAGCAGTTCTTC. The chain employs TRBV5-1 and TRBJ2-1; 11 bases map to TRBD2. The CDR3 has 17 residues. V lost 4 bases, J lost 2 bases, and 8 bases stayed unmatched. Germline V gene data show CDR1 as SGHRS and CDR2 as YFSETQ.

Only a few counts were recorded for this clone. The chain combines TRBV2 with TRBJ1-6; the D is unclear. CDR1 is SNHLY and CDR2 is FYNNEI in the germline V gene. Trimming took 2 bases from V and 9 from J, leaving 11 bases between them. The CDR3 is 14 residues long. The CDR3 loop reads CASSETYRGSPLHF. CDR3 sequence (DNA): TGTGCCAGCAGTGAAACATACCGAGGTTCACCCCTCCACTTT.

In its sample, this clone was seen a few times. The V and J genes are TRBV2 and TRBJ2-5; D might be TRBD2 (7 bases). Trimming pared 2 bases from V and 0 bases from J, leaving 10 bases between. The CDR3 totals 15 residues. Germline V CDR1 and CDR2: SNHLY, FYNNEI. CDR3 bases: TGTGCCAGCAGTGAACGGGGGGCCTACCAAGAGACCCAGTACTTC. Protein product: CASSERGAYQETQYF.

This chain links TRBV6-5 with TRBJ1-2, with TRBD1 matching over 8 bases. The CDR3 is 15 amino acids. After removal of 2 bases from V and 2 bases from J, the junction contained 4 bases not matched to a gene. Germline V CDR1 and CDR2: MNHEY, SVGAGI. Here the CDR3 DNA reads TGTGCCAGCAGTTACCTCGGACAGGGCAACTATGGCTACACCTTC. Its translation: CASSYLGQGNYGYTF.

J is TRBJ1-2 and V is TRBV29-1; perhaps TRBD1 as D (6 bases). The CDR3 runs to 16 residues. Germline CDR1 reads SQVTM; CDR2 reads ANQGSEA. Trimming removed 3 bases from V and 6 bases from J, with 23 bases in between. The CDR3 reads CSVERGAPLTSDGYTF. For the CDR3, the DNA is TGCAGCGTTGAGCGGGGGGCGCCGCTTACGAGCGATGGCTACACCTTC.

The rearrangement links TRBV6-6 to TRBJ1-4, with D unresolved. Germline lookup yields CDR1 MNHNY and CDR2 SVGAGI (reference sequence). V lost 7 bases to trimming and J lost 8 bases, with 20 bases between them. The CDR3 has 15 residues. The CDR3 DNA is TGTGCCAGCACCCCCTTCTGGCCCTCTGGGGAAAAACTGTTTTTT. It translates to CASTPFWPSGEKLFF.

The rearrangement uses TRBV29-1 and TRBJ2-1, with 8 nucleotides matching TRBD2. J gave up 6 bases and V 4 bases, and 8 bases lay outside the gene matches. Germline V gene data show CDR1 as SQVTM and CDR2 as ANQGSEA. This CDR3 is 14 amino acids long. This CDR3 is CSVVGMAGGNEQFF. The CDR3 DNA reads TGCAGCGTTGTTGGGATGGCGGGGGGCAATGAGCAGTTCTTC.

This clone was found a few times. The chain carries TRBV5-5 and TRBJ2-5, with 10 bases lining up with TRBD2. The CDR3 runs to 15 residues. Per germline, CDR1 SGHKS and CDR2 YYEKEE (reference sequence). Trimming removed 3 bases from V and 5 bases from J; junction bases left unmatched: 7. The CDR3 here is CASSYQRGGLETQYF. CDR3 sequence (DNA): TGTGCCAGCAGCTACCAGCGGGGGGGGCTGGAGACCCAGTACTTC.

This clone was seen only a few times. This chain connects TRBV19 to TRBJ1-2, with D uncertain. Germline V gene sequence: CDR1 LNHDA, CDR2 SQIVND (reference sequence). The CDR3 spans 14 residues. Trimming took off 6 bases at V and 4 bases at J, with 15 bases between the two ends. The CDR3 bases are TGTGCCAGTAGCGGTCACCAAGGCCTCTATGGCTACACCTTC. This translates into CASSGHQGLYGYTF.